This T cell receptor (beta chain) was profiled in a study of blood T cell repertoires in COVID-19. Study-wide context: Both acute and convalescent COVID-19 samples were obtained from the United States, Italy and Spain. T cells, B-cell-depleted T cells, or PBMCs supplied cDNA or gDNA.

The V gene lost 4 bases and the J gene lost 3 bases, with 11 bases spanning the gap. CDR1 and CDR2 from the germline V gene are SGHRS and YFSETQ. The CDR3 totals 13 residues. As originally analysed: From reference gene primer amplification, estimates of nucleated cell counts were derived. Produced via immunoSEQ multiplex PCR; TCRdb's table is partial and in-frame only. That table furnishes V, J and clone size, whereas the DNA furnished D and trimming. The sample lists tens of thousands of clones; around 85% were seen once. V gene TRBV5-1 combines with J gene TRBJ2-7; tentative D call: TRBD2 (6 bases). Sequences were obtained from peripheral blood. This clonotype originated in a man older than 75 with active or convalescent COVID-19. CDR3 sequence reads: CASSDGGGYEQYF. The CDR3, as DNA: TGCGCCAGCAGCGATGGGGGAGGCTACGAGCAGTACTTC.